One sample yielded the 16 T cell receptor beta chains listed below, sequenced in a study of shared clonotypes between healthy human individuals. Clones were read by immunoSEQ multiplex PCR, and TCRdb kept only the in-frame ones, dropping some. The table shows nearly 500,000 clones, with 76% occurring only once. Sequences were obtained from PBMCs. The origin of the receptors is a woman aged 40 to 55 in good health. Some clones in this sample may be carry-over from other donors' samples.

The chain is built from TRBV27 and TRBJ2-7; 9 bases map to TRBD1. The V gene end was trimmed by 4 bases and the J gene end by 2 bases; junction bases not matched to a gene: 9. The CDR3 length is 16 residues. Germline CDR1 MNHEY, CDR2 SMNVEV (reference sequence). CDR3 protein: CASSSTRQGGTYEQYF. The CDR3 nucleotides are TGTGCCAGCAGTTCCACACGACAGGGGGGCACCTACGAGCAGTACTTC.

The chain is built from TRBV30 and TRBJ2-3, with 8 bases fitting TRBD1. Trimming at V came to 4 bases and at J to 1 base, leaving 10 bases not matched to a gene. CDR1 is GTSNPN and CDR2 is SVGIG in the germline V gene (reference sequence). CDR3 length: 16 amino acids. The CDR3 region is CAWNQKAGGGTDTQYF. In DNA, the CDR3 is TGTGCCTGGAACCAGAAGGCAGGGGGCGGCACAGATACGCAGTATTTT.

This sequence joins TRBV15 and TRBJ2-2, with D possibly TRBD1 on 6 matching bases. Trimming left V 7 bases short and J 4 bases short, with 16 bases between. CDR1 and CDR2 from the germline V gene are LNHNV and YYDKDF (reference sequence). The CDR3 has 15 residues. CDR3 sequence reads: CATNTGRVGTGELFF. CDR3 DNA sequence: TGTGCCACCAACACAGGGAGAGTGGGCACCGGGGAGCTGTTTTTT.

This chain links TRBV5-1 with TRBJ2-3; D gene unclear. The V gene's germline CDR1 is SGHRS and CDR2 YFSETQ. V was pared by 2 bases and J by 3 bases, with 10 bases between. There are 14 residues in the CDR3. CDR3 DNA: TGCGCCAGCAGCTTACGCCAAGATACAGATACGCAGTATTTT. It specifies CASSLRQDTDTQYF.

The chain uses TRBV11-2 and TRBJ2-1, with a weak D call TRBD1 (5 bases). From germline, CDR1 is SGHAT and CDR2 FQNNGV. Trimming removed 4 bases from V and 4 bases from J, with 8 bases in between. The CDR3 sequence is 13 residues long. The CDR3, as DNA: TGTGCCAGCAGCTCCAGGGTTTACAATGAGCAGTTCTTC. Protein: CASSSRVYNEQFF.

V and J are TRBV5-1 and TRBJ2-7, with a tentative D call TRBD1 (5 bases). This CDR3 is 14 amino acids long. Per germline, CDR1 SGHRS and CDR2 YFSETQ. Trimming cost V 5 bases and J 4 bases, with 16 bases left between them. This chain's CDR3 is CASSPDNRVYEQYF. CDR3 sequence (DNA): TGCGCCAGCAGTCCGGACAATAGGGTTTACGAGCAGTACTTC.

The rearrangement joins TRBV5-4 to TRBJ2-3; D is perhaps TRBD1 (6 bases). Germline V CDR1 and CDR2: SGHNT, YYREEE (reference sequence). Trimming pared 4 bases from V and 4 bases from J, leaving 13 bases between. The CDR3 is 14 amino acids. The CDR3 DNA is TGTGCCAGCAGCCCGCTGGGGGCGGCAGATACGCAGTATTTT. It specifies CASSPLGAADTQYF.

This chain links TRBV7-3 with TRBJ2-1, with D possibly being TRBD1 (6 bases). The V gene lost 5 bases and the J gene lost 5 bases, with 22 bases spanning the gap. The CDR3 spans 17 residues. Looked up from germline, CDR1 is SGHTA and CDR2 is FQGTGA. The CDR3 region has the DNA TGTGCCAGCAGCCCTCTACCCACAGGGTCTGAGAACAATGAGCAGTTCTTC. Translating it yields CASSPLPTGSENNEQFF.

The rearrangement links TRBV28 to TRBJ1-2; D perhaps matches TRBD1 (5 bases). V lost 4 bases and J 7 bases, leaving 7 bases between the germline ends. CDR1 MDHEN and CDR2 SYDVKM come from the germline V gene. This CDR3 comprises 11 residues. The CDR3 DNA follows: TGTGCCAGCAGTTGGAGGGGTGGCTACACCTTC. Protein sequence: CASSWRGGYTF.

The chain links TRBV7-9 to TRBJ2-1; D not resolved. Between the trimmed V and J ends, which lost 4 bases and 7 bases, there was a span of 8 bases. The germline CDR1 and CDR2 sequences are SEHNR and FQNEAQ (reference sequence). The CDR3 is 12 amino acids. The chain's CDR3 is CASSSVRNEQFF. CDR3 coding DNA: TGTGCCAGCAGCTCCGTTAGGAATGAGCAGTTCTTC.

The rearrangement uses TRBV10-2 and TRBJ2-3; the D is unclear. V lost 4 bases to trimming and J lost 5 bases, with 7 bases between them. Looked up from germline, CDR1 is WSHSY and CDR2 is SAAADI. The CDR3 loop spans 12 amino acids. In nucleotides, the CDR3 is TGCGCCAGCAGTGTTTCCGGAGATACGCAGTATTTT. Protein product: CASSVSGDTQYF.

The chain links TRBV11-1 to TRBJ2-1; D is uncertain. The germline V gene encodes CDR1 SGHAT and CDR2 FQDESV (reference sequence). V was cut by 1 base and J by 4 bases, with 8 bases left in between. This CDR3 has 14 residues. CDR3 residues: CASSLDPSYNEQFF. CDR3 DNA: TGTGCCAGCAGCTTAGATCCTTCGTACAATGAGCAGTTCTTC.

DNA for the CDR3: TGTGCCAGCAGTACCACAGGGGTCAATCAGCCCCAGCATTTT. It translates to CASSTTGVNQPQHF. The chain uses TRBV28 and TRBJ1-5, with TRBD1 identical over 7 bases. Germline lookup yields CDR1 MDHEN and CDR2 SYDVKM. The CDR3 spans 14 residues. V lost 5 bases, J lost 3 bases, and 4 bases stayed unmatched.

In this sample, this clone turned up once. The V gene is TRBV19, the J gene TRBJ2-5, with unresolved D. Germline V CDR1 and CDR2: LNHDA, SQIVND (reference sequence). The V end lost 7 bases, the J end lost 3 bases, and 12 bases lay between the germline ends. The CDR3 length is 13 residues. The CDR3 sequence: CASKRTEKETQYF. The CDR3 bases are TGTGCCAGTAAAAGGACGGAAAAAGAGACCCAGTACTTC.

This chain connects TRBV5-1 to TRBJ2-5; maybe TRBD2 (6 bases). CDR1 and CDR2 from the germline V gene are SGHRS and YFSETQ. CDR3 size: 15 residues. The ends were cut back, 0 bases at V and 5 bases at J, with 14 bases in the middle. In DNA, the CDR3 is TGCGCCAGCAGCTTGGATCCGGGAGAGTGGGAGACCCAGTACTTC. It specifies CASSLDPGEWETQYF.

This clone appeared once. The J gene is TRBJ2-3, the V gene TRBV10-3; 7 nucleotides align to TRBD2. V shed 9 bases and J 0 bases; nucleotides not matched to a gene: 6. CDR3 length: 14 amino acids. Germline values: CDR1 ENHRY, CDR2 SYGVKD. As DNA, the CDR3 is TGTGCCATTGCGAGCGGGGTTAGCACAGATACGCAGTATTTT. Its protein is CAIASGVSTDTQYF.